This T cell receptor beta chain appears in the sequencing data of a study of human T cells and chemical hapten exposure. Whole-study context: Across the whole study, which lasted around 26 weeks, patients were given diphenylcyclopropenone on the scalp once a week. The study patch tested 0.01% DPC on the upper back and read results at 6 days.

Germline V gives CDR1 MDHEN, CDR2 SYDVKM. The V gene end was trimmed by 6 bases and the J gene end by 4 bases; junction bases not matched to a gene: 8. The CDR3 runs 14 residues. As for time point: pre-sensitization, week 0. Treatment denoted: therapeutic diphenylcyclopropenone sensitization with weekly scalp DPC. TCRdb processed the RACE reads anew with MiXCR; each CDR3 protein has one entry. The sample includes about 180,000 distinct CDR3 sequences, about 31% of them seen just once. Study results and limitations: The donor cohort had alopecia, so its immune response may not match that of healthy people. There was no change with DPC sensitization in TCRs above 1 in 1000 frequency.

In regard to this clonotype: Antigen: not known.

The source material was whole blood, sampled in connection with sensitization to the hapten diphenylcyclopropenone (DPC). The rearrangement joins TRBV28 to TRBJ1-2; 7 bases are shared with TRBD1. The TCR sequence derives from a woman aged 25 to 39 with alopecia areata. Some clones in this sample may be carry-over from other donors' samples. As DNA, the CDR3 is TGTGCCAGCAGCCCCAACAGGGGCCGCTATGGCTACACCTTC. Protein product: CASSPNRGRYGYTF.